This TCR beta chain was sequenced during a study of T cell repertoires in cytomegalovirus infection (dated by TCRdb to between 2019 and 2020). With respect to the entire study: Donor HLA type was relevant to the analysis, because carriage of CMV infection together with the matching HLA type was indicated by public TCR beta signatures.

The run used an Illumina HiSeq 1500. TCRdb's own reprocessing of the public reads used fastp at Q25 and MiXCR and kept productive beta chains. A single entry per CDR3 protein holds the most common genes and DNA from its merged rows. For this sample there are a few hundred thousand distinct CDR3 sequences; about a sixth appear just once. The ten largest clones represent around 13% of the sample. What the research found in general, with its limitations: Cumulative frequency of public TCR beta family members discriminated carriers of CMV infection plus the relevant HLA type in this cohort and an independent approximately 340-donor cohort. In the ex vivo response, HLA-C-restricted CMV-specific TCR beta clonotypes were dominant, and in two of eight donors the single most frequent clonotype came from this HLA-C-restricted group.

As for this clonotype: No antigen is known for it. No qualities accompany the bases; no much larger clone lies one base away.

The germline V gene specifies ENHRY as CDR1 and SYGVKD as CDR2. The CDR3 numbers 14 residues from cysteine through phenylalanine. The kept DNA is CDR3 alone, 42 bases in frame from the first base. The V and J ends are trimmed by 2 bases and 3 bases, leaving 10 bases between them. The chain links TRBV10-3 with TRBJ1-2; the D gene cannot be named for sure. The origin of this receptor is a human donor in good health (CMV status not recorded). Some clones in this sample may be carry-over from other donors' samples. The sample comprised PBMCs. The CDR3 sequence is CAISEEPNDYGYTF. The nucleotide sequence reads TGTGCCATCAGTGAGGAACCGAATGACTATGGCTACACCTTC.